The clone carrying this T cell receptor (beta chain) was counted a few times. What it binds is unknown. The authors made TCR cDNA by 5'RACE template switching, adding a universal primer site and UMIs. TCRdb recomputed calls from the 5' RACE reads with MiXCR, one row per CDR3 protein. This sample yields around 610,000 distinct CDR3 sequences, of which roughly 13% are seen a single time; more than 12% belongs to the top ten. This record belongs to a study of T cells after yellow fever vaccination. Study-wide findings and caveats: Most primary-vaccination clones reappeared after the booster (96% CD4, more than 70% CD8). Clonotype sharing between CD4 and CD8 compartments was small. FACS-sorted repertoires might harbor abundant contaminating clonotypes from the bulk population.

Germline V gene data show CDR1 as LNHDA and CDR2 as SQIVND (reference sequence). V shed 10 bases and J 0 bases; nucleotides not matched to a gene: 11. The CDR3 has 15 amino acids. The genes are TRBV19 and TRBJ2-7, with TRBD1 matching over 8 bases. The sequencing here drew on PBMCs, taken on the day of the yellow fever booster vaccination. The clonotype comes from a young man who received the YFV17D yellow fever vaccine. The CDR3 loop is CAISFGQGSSYEQYF. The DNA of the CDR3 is TGTGCCATCTCCTTCGGACAGGGTAGCTCCTACGAGCAGTACTTC. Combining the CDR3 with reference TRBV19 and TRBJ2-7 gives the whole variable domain DGGITQSPKYLFRKEGQNVTLSCEQNLNHDAMYWYRQDPGQGLRLIYYSQIVNDFQKGDIAEGYSVSREKKESFPLTVTSAQKNPTAFYLCAISFGQGSSYEQYFGPGTRLTVT.